This T cell receptor beta chain was sequenced in a study of metastatic and nonmetastatic thyroid tumors. About the study: From malignant and benign thyroid patients, repertoires in blood and in tumor or nodule tissue were compared.

Many counts were recorded for this clone. The antigen is unknown. The V gene lost 1 base and the J gene lost 2 bases, with 6 bases spanning the gap. This CDR3 is built from 15 residues. Germline assignment: CDR1 SGHVS and CDR2 FNYEAQ. How the authors handled the data: Variation in CDR3 across clinicopathological groups served as the basis for constructing a distant-metastasis classifier in papillary thyroid cancer. TCRdb re-processed the PCR reads through MiXCR. Here the V and J calls rest on TCRdb's processing, not on the authors' analysis. The sample records 20,000 to 25,000 clones, around 21% being singletons. Broader study findings: It was reported that TCR beta diversity was significantly higher in malignant thyroid tumors than benign nodules, in blood and tumor.

No treatment had been given to any patient before thyroid surgery. The chain joins TRBV7-6 to TRBJ2-6; D is uncertain. The sample was blood. This receptor was identified in a female donor with papillary thyroid cancer or a benign thyroid nodule (not recorded which). Some clones in this sample may be carry-over from other donors' samples. The CDR3 is CASSLEQTGANVLTF. DNA for the CDR3: TGTGCCAGCAGCTTAGAGCAGACTGGGGCCAACGTCCTGACTTTC.